These T cell receptor beta chains were read from a single sample in a study of shared clonotypes between healthy human individuals. Data came from immunoSEQ multiplex PCR; TCRdb stores just in-frame clones and leaves some out. The repertoire consists of about a million clones, with roughly 80% occurring once and the leading ten covering 0.89%. Sequenced sample: memory CD4+ T cells from PBMCs. These receptors all stem from a man aged 18 to 30 in good health. Some clones in this sample may be carry-over from other donors' samples. Each CDR3 is given with its conserved first and last residue. A D gene is named only where the DNA matches it firmly. The listing skips clone size in some rows; elsewhere it reads once, few, many or a size class.

d_call	j_call	clone_size	v_call	cdr3_nt	cdr3_aa
-	TRBJ1-1	-	TRBV5-1	TGCGCCAGCGGGAATTGGGGAACTGAAGCTTTCTTT	CASGNWGTEAFF
-	TRBJ2-3	-	TRBV19	TGTGCCAGTAGTAGGACACTTAGCACAGATACGCAGTATTTT	CASSRTLSTDTQYF
-	TRBJ1-2	-	TRBV2	TGCGCCAGCACCCCATCCTTTAACTATGGCTACACCTTC	CASTPSFNYGYTF
-	TRBJ2-5	-	TRBV4-1	TGCGCCAGCTCTACCGTCGGGGGATTAAAGACCCAGTACTTC	CASSTVGGLKTQYF
-	TRBJ1-2	-	TRBV6-1	TGTGCCAGCAGTGAACCAGGGAGAGTTAACTATGGCTACACCTTC	CASSEPGRVNYGYTF
TRBD2	TRBJ2-1	-	TRBV13	TGTGCCGCCCCCCCGCGGGAGGCCTACAATGAGCAGTTCTTC	CAAPPREAYNEQFF
-	TRBJ1-1	few	TRBV28	TGTGCCGGAAAGAAGAACACTGAAGCTTTCTTT	CAGKKNTEAFF
-	TRBJ1-1	few	TRBV5-1	TGCGCCAGCAGCTTGGGGGTGGGGAACACTGAAGCTTTCTTT	CASSLGVGNTEAFF
-	TRBJ1-4	-	TRBV7-2	TGTGCCAGCAGCTTAAGGGGGGCTGAAAAACTGTTTTTT	CASSLRGAEKLFF
-	TRBJ2-2	few	TRBV2	TGTGCCAGCACTCTGACGGACTCCCACACCGGGGAGCTGTTTTTT	CASTLTDSHTGELFF
-	TRBJ2-3	-	TRBV5-1	TGCGCCAGCAGCTTGTCCGGGGCTCCAGGGTCGGATACGCAGTATTTT	CASSLSGAPGSDTQYF
-	TRBJ2-1	once	TRBV20-1	TGCAGTTCCACGGATGGCAATGAGCAGTTCTTC	CSSTDGNEQFF
-	TRBJ2-5	-	TRBV18	TGTGCCAGCTCACCCGGACAGACTCAAGAGACCCAGTACTTC	CASSPGQTQETQYF
TRBD2	TRBJ2-1	-	TRBV29-1	TGCAGCGCCTCGGGGGGGCCCAGGAGCTCCTACAATGAGCAGTTCTTC	CSASGGPRSSYNEQFF
TRBD2	TRBJ2-1	-	TRBV7-2	TGTGCCAGCAGCTTAGTTTCGGTAGGGCTAGCGGGGGCCAATGAGCAGTTCTTC	CASSLVSVGLAGANEQFF
TRBD2	TRBJ2-1	-	TRBV7-2	TGTGCCAGCAGCCAGCGGGAGGGCTCCTACAATGAGCAGTTCTTC	CASSQREGSYNEQFF
-	TRBJ2-3	-	TRBV7-3	TGTGCCAGCAGCTCCATTAACACAGATACGCAGTATTTT	CASSSINTDTQYF
-	TRBJ1-2	-	TRBV2	TGTGCCAGCAGTGAAAGATCCCGCGGACAGAGCGGCTACACCTTC	CASSERSRGQSGYTF
-	TRBJ2-2	-	TRBV7-8	TGTGCCAGCAGCTCCTCAAGTGACACCGGGGAGCTGTTTTTT	CASSSSSDTGELFF
TRBD2	TRBJ2-3	-	TRBV5-4	TGTGCCAGCAGCCCGCGGGGGGGCACAGATACGCAGTATTTT	CASSPRGGTDTQYF
TRBD1	TRBJ2-7	-	TRBV27	TGTGCCAGCAGTTCGGGACAGGGGGCGGCCAGCGGCCGGGCCTACGAGCAGTACTTC	CASSSGQGAASGRAYEQYF
-	TRBJ2-2	-	TRBV5-3	TGTGCCAGGGACGCGAACACCGGGGAGCTGTTTTTT	CARDANTGELFF
TRBD1	TRBJ2-7	-	TRBV15	TGTGCCACCAGCTTAGGACAGGGGTACGAGCAGTACTTC	CATSLGQGYEQYF
-	TRBJ2-7	-	TRBV28	TGTGCCAGCAGAGGTGTGAGGGAGCAGTACTTC	CASRGVREQYF
-	TRBJ2-1	-	TRBV5-6	TGTGCCAGCAGCTTGCCCTTGTCAGGGGGGCTAAATGAGCAGTTCTTC	CASSLPLSGGLNEQFF
-	TRBJ1-5	-	TRBV21-1	TGTGCCAGCAGCATAGGACAGGGGGCTGGGCCCCTCACCAATCAGCCCCAGCATTTT	CASSIGQGAGPLTNQPQHF
-	TRBJ2-7	-	TRBV20-1	TGCAGTGCTAGAGATGCCTACGAGCAGTACTTC	CSARDAYEQYF
-	TRBJ2-2	-	TRBV5-6	TGTGCCAGCAGCTTTTTGGGCACCGGGGAGCTGTTTTTT	CASSFLGTGELFF
TRBD2	TRBJ2-3	-	TRBV7-3	TGTGCCAGCAGCTCTCTAGCGGGAACATTCACAGATACGCAGTATTTT	CASSSLAGTFTDTQYF
-	TRBJ2-6	-	TRBV28	TGTGCCAGTAAGGGAAGCGCCTCTGGGGCCAACGTCCTGACTTTC	CASKGSASGANVLTF
-	TRBJ1-5	-	TRBV28	TGTGCCAGCAGTTCACCCCTTCAGCCCCAGCATTTT	CASSSPLQPQHF